These 9 T cell receptor beta chains were sequenced from one sample in a study of T cells in Graves' hyperthyroidism and ophthalmopathy. TCR beta CDR3 regions were amplified from RNA. With the HTBI primer set, the TCR CDR3 went through a first round of RT-PCR. TCRdb ran MiXCR on the multiplex PCR reads and lists one entry per CDR3 protein. Altogether hundreds of thousands of distinct CDR3 sequences are present, about 17% being singletons, with the ten largest covering around 28%. The specimen was blood. These receptors were collected from a woman in her late teens or twenties with Graves' ophthalmopathy.

This clonotype was observed many times. This chain connects TRBV6-2 or TRBV6-3 to TRBJ1-1; no firm D call. Per germline, CDR1 MNHEY and CDR2 SVGEGT. The V end lost 3 bases, the J end lost 5 bases, and 22 bases lay between the germline ends. This CDR3 spans 17 amino acids. CDR3: CASSYSRRSLLQTEAFF. As DNA, the CDR3 is TGTGCCAGCAGTTATAGTCGGCGGAGCCTCTTGCAGACTGAAGCTTTCTTT.

This clonotype was detected many times. The rearrangement links TRBV27 to TRBJ2-7; D may correspond to TRBD1 or TRBD2 (6 bases each). The CDR3 runs 16 residues. CDR1 is MNHEY and CDR2 is SMNVEV in the germline V gene (reference sequence). V was cut by 6 bases and J by 0 bases, with 18 bases left in between. The CDR3 nucleotides are TGTGCCAGCAGGCACCTAGGGGGGATAGTCTCCTACGAGCAGTACTTC. Translated: CASRHLGGIVSYEQYF.

This clonotype came up many times. The chain employs TRBV5-1 and TRBJ2-3; 8 bases match TRBD1. CDR3 length: 16 residues. Trimming cost V 0 bases and J 5 bases; bases outside gene matches: 8. The germline V gene encodes CDR1 SGHRS and CDR2 YFSETQ. CDR3 coding DNA: TGCGCCAGCAGCTTGGCACCCCAGGGGGCGGTAGATACGCAGTATTTT. Translating it yields CASSLAPQGAVDTQYF.

In this sample, this clonotype turned up many times. The rearrangement uses TRBV19 and TRBJ1-5; 8 bases are a match to TRBD1. Germline loops: CDR1 LNHDA, CDR2 SQIVND (reference sequence). The CDR3 length is 20 residues. V lost 1 base, J lost 1 base, and 15 bases stayed unmatched. The CDR3 DNA sequence: TGTGCCAGTAGTATAGTCCTAACTACGACAGGGGCTGGGAGCAATCAGCCCCAGCATTTT. Its protein is CASSIVLTTTGAGSNQPQHF.

This clonotype was detected ten times or more. The junction departs from the called germline gene at one end, perhaps through a read error. The chain combines TRBV9 with TRBJ2-1; no firm D call. Germline assignment: CDR1 SGDLS and CDR2 YYNGEE. This CDR3 comprises 15 residues. The CDR3 nucleotides read TGTGCCAGCAGCGTAAACTATATCTCCCACAATGAGCAGTTCTTC. It yields the protein CASSVNYISHNEQFF. The whole variable domain, remainder taken from reference TRBV9 and TRBJ2-1, is DSGVTQTPKHLITATGQRVTLRCSPRSGDLSVYWYQQSLDQGLQFLIQYYNGEERAKGNILERFSAQQFPDLHSELNLSSLELGDSALYFCASSVNYISHNEQFFGPGTRLTVL.

This clonotype was counted ten times or more. The genes are TRBV2 and TRBJ2-3, with D uncertain. Per germline, CDR1 SNHLY and CDR2 FYNNEI. The CDR3 length is 14 residues. The germline V and J ends were trimmed by 1 base and 2 bases, with 7 bases remaining between them. The CDR3 nucleotides are TGTGCCAGCAGTGAAGACAGAGACACAGATACGCAGTATTTT. It specifies CASSEDRDTDTQYF.

This rearrangement joins TRBV28 to TRBJ1-5; 9 bases are a match to TRBD1. V was clipped by 4 bases and J by 6 bases; unmatched bases: 10. CDR3 length: 16 amino acids. Germline V CDR1 and CDR2: MDHEN, SYDVKM. DNA of the CDR3: TGTGCCAGCAGTTCTCTCGGGACAGGGTCCGGTCAGCCCCAGCATTTT. This sequence encodes CASSSLGTGSGQPQHF.

This clonotype has at least ten counts. CDR3 protein: CASSLETASSGNTIYF. CDR3 bases: TGCGCCAGCAGCTTGGAGACGGCGAGCTCTGGAAACACCATATATTTT. This sequence joins TRBV5-1 and TRBJ1-3, with unresolved D. V was trimmed by 0 bases and J by 0 bases, leaving 10 bases between them. The germline V gene has CDR1 SGHRS and CDR2 YFSETQ. CDR3 length: 16 amino acids.

The chain uses TRBV7-2 and TRBJ1-2, with 10 positions matching TRBD1. The CDR3 is made up of 15 amino acids. V lost 4 bases to trimming and J lost 4 bases; unmatched junction nucleotides: 6. Germline V gene sequence: CDR1 SGHTA, CDR2 FQGNSA. DNA of the CDR3: TGTGCCAGCAGCTGGGGGACAGGGGACGGCTATGGCTACACCTTC. It yields the protein CASSWGTGDGYGYTF.